This entry lists 4 T cell receptor beta chains sequenced from one sample in a study of neurological immune-mediated disorders. Each CDR3 protein is one row after TCRdb ran MiXCR on the 5' RACE reads. This table has 95,000 to 110,000 distinct CDR3 sequences, 10% to 14% appearing once. Time point noted: longitudinal time-point 3. The sample was PBMCs. The receptor source for this set is a female donor with HTLV-1-associated myelopathy (HAM/TSP).

Concerning this clonotype itself: A read error is possible here, since a much larger clone lies one base away. It is likely a read error, because the conserved phenylalanine at the end of the CDR3 is missing. The rearrangement joins TRBV28 to TRBJ2-4, with 7 positions matching TRBD2. V shed 8 bases, J shed 3 bases, and the junction held 7 bases outside the gene matches. Germline-derived CDR1 and CDR2 are MDHEN and SYDVKM. CDR3 size: 14 residues. The CDR3 loop is CASGGGGIKNIQYC. CDR3 bases: TGTGCCAGCGGGGGGGGAGGGATCAAAAACATTCAGTACTGC.

In this sample, this clonotype turned up many times. V gene TRBV7-2 combines with J gene TRBJ1-3; the D is unclear. The V gene lost 1 base and the J gene lost 8 bases, with 18 bases spanning the gap. Germline-derived CDR1 and CDR2 are SGHTA and FQGNSA. The CDR3 has 16 residues. The CDR3 sequence is CASSLEATTNGYTIYF. In nucleotides, the CDR3 is TGTGCCAGCAGCTTAGAGGCCACGACCAACGGTTACACCATATATTTT.

This clonotype occurred many times. The V gene is TRBV10-3, the J gene TRBJ2-7; D is perhaps TRBD2 (5 bases). V gave up 2 bases and J gave up 3 bases, with 11 bases separating them. CDR3 length: 14 amino acids. From germline, CDR1 is ENHRY and CDR2 SYGVKD. The CDR3 DNA sequence: TGTGCCATCAGTGAGAGGACCGGAGGCTACGAGCAGTACTTC. Amino acid sequence: CAISERTGGYEQYF.

This clonotype was seen repeatedly, ten times or more. The V and J genes are TRBV5-1 and TRBJ1-2, with a possible D match to TRBD1 (6 bases). The V end lost 1 base, the J end lost 3 bases, and 13 bases lay between the germline ends. This CDR3 contains 15 residues. Germline assignment: CDR1 SGHRS and CDR2 YFSETQ. CDR3 sequence: CASSLQLAGDYGYTF. As DNA, the CDR3 is TGCGCCAGCAGCTTGCAACTTGCAGGGGACTATGGCTACACCTTC.